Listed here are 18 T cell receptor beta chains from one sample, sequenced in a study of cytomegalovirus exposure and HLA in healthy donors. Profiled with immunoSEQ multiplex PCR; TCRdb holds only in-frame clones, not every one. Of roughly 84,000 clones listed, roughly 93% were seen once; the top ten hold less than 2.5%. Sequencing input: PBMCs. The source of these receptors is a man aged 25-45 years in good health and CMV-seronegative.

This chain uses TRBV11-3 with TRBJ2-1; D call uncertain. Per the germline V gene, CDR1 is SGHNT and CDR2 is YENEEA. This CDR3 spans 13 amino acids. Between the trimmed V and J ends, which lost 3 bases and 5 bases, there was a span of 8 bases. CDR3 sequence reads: CASSLGSHNEQFF. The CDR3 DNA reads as TGTGCCAGCAGCTTGGGTAGCCACAATGAGCAGTTCTTC.

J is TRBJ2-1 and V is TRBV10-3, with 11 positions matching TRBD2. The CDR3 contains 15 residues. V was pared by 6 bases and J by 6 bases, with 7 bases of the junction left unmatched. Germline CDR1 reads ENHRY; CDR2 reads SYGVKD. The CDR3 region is CAIRETSGSINEQFF. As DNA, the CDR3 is TGTGCCATCAGGGAAACTAGCGGGAGTATCAATGAGCAGTTCTTC.

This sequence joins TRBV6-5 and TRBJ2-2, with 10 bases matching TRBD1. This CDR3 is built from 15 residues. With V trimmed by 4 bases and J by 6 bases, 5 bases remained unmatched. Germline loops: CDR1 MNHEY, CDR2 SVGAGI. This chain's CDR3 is CASSWGQGYAGELFF. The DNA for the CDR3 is TGTGCCAGCAGTTGGGGACAGGGGTACGCCGGGGAGCTGTTTTTT.

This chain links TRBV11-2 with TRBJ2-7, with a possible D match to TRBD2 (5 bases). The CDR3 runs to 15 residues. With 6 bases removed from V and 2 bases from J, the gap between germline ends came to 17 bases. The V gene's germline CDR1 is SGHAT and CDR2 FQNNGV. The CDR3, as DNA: TGTGCCAGCAGTTTCTCGGGAACATCTACCTACGAGCAGTACTTC. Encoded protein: CASSFSGTSTYEQYF.

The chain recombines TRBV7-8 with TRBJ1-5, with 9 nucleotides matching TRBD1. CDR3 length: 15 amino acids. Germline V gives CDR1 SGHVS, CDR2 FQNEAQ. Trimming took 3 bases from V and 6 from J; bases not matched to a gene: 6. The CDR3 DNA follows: TGTGCCAGCAGCTTTACAGGGGGCAGGGGTCAGCCCCAGCATTTT. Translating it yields CASSFTGGRGQPQHF. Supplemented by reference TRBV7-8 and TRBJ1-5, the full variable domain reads GAGVSQSPRYKVAKRGQDVALRCDPISGHVSLFWYQQALGQGPEFLTYFQNEAQLDKSGLPSDRFFAERPEGSVSTLKIQRTQQEDSAVYLCASSFTGGRGQPQHFGDGTRLSIL.

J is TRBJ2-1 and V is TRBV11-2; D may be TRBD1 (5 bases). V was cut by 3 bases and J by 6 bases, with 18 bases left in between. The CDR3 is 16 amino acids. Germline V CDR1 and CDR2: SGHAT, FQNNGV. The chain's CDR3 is CASSFLRLGAPNEQFF. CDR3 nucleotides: TGTGCCAGCAGCTTCCTACGCCTAGGGGCCCCCAATGAGCAGTTCTTC.

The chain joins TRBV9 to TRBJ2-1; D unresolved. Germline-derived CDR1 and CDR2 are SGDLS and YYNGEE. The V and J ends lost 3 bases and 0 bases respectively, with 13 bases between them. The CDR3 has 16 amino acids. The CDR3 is CASSATALSSYNEQFF. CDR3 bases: TGTGCCAGCAGCGCGACTGCTCTAAGCTCCTACAATGAGCAGTTCTTC.

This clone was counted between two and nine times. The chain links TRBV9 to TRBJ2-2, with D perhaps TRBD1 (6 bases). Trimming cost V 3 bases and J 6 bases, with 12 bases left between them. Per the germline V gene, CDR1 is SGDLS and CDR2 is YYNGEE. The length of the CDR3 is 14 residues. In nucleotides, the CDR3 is TGTGCCAGCAGCGCTCGGCAGGGGTCCGGGGAGCTGTTTTTT. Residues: CASSARQGSGELFF.

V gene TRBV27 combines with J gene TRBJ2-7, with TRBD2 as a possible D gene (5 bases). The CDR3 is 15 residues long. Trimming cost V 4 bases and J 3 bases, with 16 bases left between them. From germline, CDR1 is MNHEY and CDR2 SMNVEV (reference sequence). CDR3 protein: CASSSSRRSRYEQYF. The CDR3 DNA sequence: TGTGCCAGCAGTTCCAGTAGGAGGTCTCGCTACGAGCAGTACTTC.

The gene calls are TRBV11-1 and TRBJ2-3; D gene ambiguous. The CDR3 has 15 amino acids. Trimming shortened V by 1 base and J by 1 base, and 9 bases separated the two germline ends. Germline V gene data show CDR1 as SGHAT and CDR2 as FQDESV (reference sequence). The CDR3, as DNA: TGTGCCAGCAGCTTAGGTTCTCCCGGCACAGATACGCAGTATTTT. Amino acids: CASSLGSPGTDTQYF.

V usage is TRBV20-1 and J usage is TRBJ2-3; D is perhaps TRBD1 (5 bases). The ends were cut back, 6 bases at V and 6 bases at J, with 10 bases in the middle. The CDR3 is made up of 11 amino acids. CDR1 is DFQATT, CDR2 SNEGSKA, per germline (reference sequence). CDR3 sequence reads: CSAPTVDTQYF. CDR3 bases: TGCAGTGCCCCGACAGTTGATACGCAGTATTTT.

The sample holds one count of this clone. Written as DNA, the CDR3 is TGTGCCAGCCGACAGGGGGCGGGTAATGAAAAACTGTTTTTT. This gives the protein CASRQGAGNEKLFF. The chain joins TRBV28 to TRBJ1-4; 10 bases map to TRBD1. J lost 4 bases, V lost 8 bases, and 4 bases had no gene match. CDR3 size: 14 residues. In germline, CDR1 is MDHEN, CDR2 SYDVKM. The full variable domain, its missing parts supplied by reference TRBV28 and TRBJ1-4, is DVKVTQSSRYLVKRTGEKVFLECVQDMDHENMFWYRQDPGLGLRLIYFSYDVKMKEKGDIPEGYSVSREKKERFSLILESASTNQTSMYLCASRQGAGNEKLFFGSGTQLSVL.

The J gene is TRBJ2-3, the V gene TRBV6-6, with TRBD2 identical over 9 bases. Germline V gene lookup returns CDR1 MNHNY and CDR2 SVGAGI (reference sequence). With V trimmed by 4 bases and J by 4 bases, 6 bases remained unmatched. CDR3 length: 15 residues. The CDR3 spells CASSWERGASDTQYF. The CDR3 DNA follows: TGTGCCAGCAGTTGGGAGCGGGGGGCCTCAGATACGCAGTATTTT.

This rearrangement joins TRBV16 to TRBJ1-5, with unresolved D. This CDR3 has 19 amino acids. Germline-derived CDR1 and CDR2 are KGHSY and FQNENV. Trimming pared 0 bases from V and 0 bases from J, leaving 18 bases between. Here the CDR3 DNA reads TGTGCCAGCAGCCAATCTCGGGTCATAGCGGATTATAGCAATCAGCCCCAGCATTTT. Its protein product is CASSQSRVIADYSNQPQHF.

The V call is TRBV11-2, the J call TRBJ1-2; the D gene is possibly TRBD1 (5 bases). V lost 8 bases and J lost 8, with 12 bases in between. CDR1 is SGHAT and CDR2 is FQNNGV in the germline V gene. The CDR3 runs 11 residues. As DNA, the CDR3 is TGTGCCAGCTCCTCGGGGGGGGGCTACACCTTC. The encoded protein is CASSSGGGYTF.

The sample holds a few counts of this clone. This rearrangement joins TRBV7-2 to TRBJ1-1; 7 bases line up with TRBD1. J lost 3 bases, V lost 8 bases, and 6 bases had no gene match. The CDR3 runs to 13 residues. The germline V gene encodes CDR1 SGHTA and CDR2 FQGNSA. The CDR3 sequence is CASGQQGYTEAFF. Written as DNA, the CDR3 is TGTGCCAGCGGACAACAGGGGTACACTGAAGCTTTCTTT.

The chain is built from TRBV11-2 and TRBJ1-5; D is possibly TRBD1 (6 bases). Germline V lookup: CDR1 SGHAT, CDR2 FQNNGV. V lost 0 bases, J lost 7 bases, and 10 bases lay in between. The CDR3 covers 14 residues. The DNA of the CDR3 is TGTGCCAGCAGCTTAGACAGGGGAAGCCAGCCCCAGCATTTT. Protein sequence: CASSLDRGSQPQHF.

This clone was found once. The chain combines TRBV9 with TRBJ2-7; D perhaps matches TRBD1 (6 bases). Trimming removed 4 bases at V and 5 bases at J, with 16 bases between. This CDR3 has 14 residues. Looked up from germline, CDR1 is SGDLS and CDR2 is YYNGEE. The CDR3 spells CASSYRDKSNEQYF. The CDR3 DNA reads TGTGCCAGCAGCTACCGGGACAAGAGCAACGAGCAGTACTTC. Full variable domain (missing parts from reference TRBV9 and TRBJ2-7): DSGVTQTPKHLITATGQRVTLRCSPRSGDLSVYWYQQSLDQGLQFLIQYYNGEERAKGNILERFSAQQFPDLHSELNLSSLELGDSALYFCASSYRDKSNEQYFGPGTRLTVT.